One sample yielded the 9 T cell receptor beta chains listed below, sequenced in a study of radiation and T cells in renal cell carcinoma. Data came from immunoSEQ multiplex PCR; TCRdb stores just in-frame clones and leaves some out. The sample holds around 74,000 clones, over 80% seen once. Time point indicated: blood 4 weeks post-SBRT, at nephrectomy. Treatment reported: 15 Gy SBRT to primary tumor, nephrectomy 4 weeks later. The source was blood, collected from a patient whose treatment included radiotherapy and nephrectomy. Source of these receptors: a woman in her sixties with renal cell carcinoma.

The CDR3 loop reads CASILGGLTYEQYF. CDR3 DNA sequence: TGTGCCAGCATACTTGGGGGACTCACTTACGAGCAGTACTTC. The rearrangement uses TRBV2 and TRBJ2-7; TRBD2 is a possible D gene (6 bases). V lost 7 bases to trimming and J lost 4 bases, with 17 bases between them. The CDR3 loop spans 14 amino acids. Per the germline V gene, CDR1 is SNHLY and CDR2 is FYNNEI.

V is TRBV7-3 and J is TRBJ2-2, with 12 nucleotides matching TRBD2. CDR1 and CDR2 from the germline V gene are SGHTA and FQGTGA. CDR3 size: 17 residues. The V segment lost 7 bases and the J segment 5 bases; nucleotides outside the gene matches: 11. The CDR3 protein is CASTARLAGVRTGELFF. CDR3 DNA sequence: TGTGCCAGCACCGCACGACTAGCGGGAGTTCGAACCGGGGAGCTGTTTTTT.

The chain carries TRBV2 and TRBJ1-4; D is undetermined. Germline CDR1 reads SNHLY; CDR2 reads FYNNEI. The CDR3 length is 12 residues. The V end was cut by 7 bases, the J end by 8 bases, with 11 bases between. CDR3 sequence: CASIGGGEKLFF. Here the CDR3 DNA reads TGTGCCAGCATAGGAGGAGGGGAAAAACTGTTTTTT.

The chain uses TRBV28 and TRBJ2-7; D may be TRBD1 (5 bases). V was shortened by 6 bases and J by 12 bases, with 21 bases between the two germline ends. The CDR3 contains 13 residues. Germline values: CDR1 MDHEN, CDR2 SYDVKM. The CDR3 DNA sequence: TGTGCCAGCAGGGCCGATCGAAGGGGCTCTTCGTACTTC. It is translated as CASRADRRGSSYF.

The rearrangement links TRBV6-6 to TRBJ2-1, with D perhaps TRBD2 (6 bases). CDR3 size: 14 residues. The ends were cut back, 6 bases at V and 0 bases at J, with 9 bases in the middle. Germline assignment: CDR1 MNHNY and CDR2 SVGAGI (reference sequence). The CDR3 region is CASSRDSSYNEQFF. The CDR3 DNA reads as TGTGCCAGCAGCAGGGACTCCTCCTACAATGAGCAGTTCTTC.

This sequence joins TRBV7-3 and TRBJ2-2; 7 bases are shared with TRBD2. The germline V gene encodes CDR1 SGHTA and CDR2 FQGTGA. Unmatched junction bases numbered 3, after V lost 1 base and J lost 4 bases. The CDR3 has 15 amino acids. CDR3 residues: CASSLNQRGTGELFF. The CDR3 nucleotides read TGTGCCAGCAGCTTAAATCAGCGGGGCACCGGGGAGCTGTTTTTT.

This clone was seen once. V is TRBV7-2 and J is TRBJ2-3; TRBD2 agrees at 7 bases. The length of the CDR3 is 16 residues. V gave up 1 base and J gave up 0 bases; unmatched junction bases: 4. Germline V gene data show CDR1 as SGHTA and CDR2 as FQGNSA. The CDR3 sequence is CASSLVRGVSTDTQYF. The DNA of the CDR3 is TGTGCCAGCAGCTTAGTCCGGGGGGTCAGCACAGATACGCAGTATTTT. Drawing the rest from reference TRBV7-2 and TRBJ2-3, the complete variable domain is GAGVSQSPSNKVTEKGKDVELRCDPISGHTALYWYRQSLGQGLEFLIYFQGNSAPDKSGLPSDRFSAERTGGSVSTLTIQRTQQEDSAVYLCASSLVRGVSTDTQYFGPGTRLTVL.

The chain joins TRBV7-9 to TRBJ2-2; 7 bases line up with TRBD1. V dropped 6 bases and J dropped 7; count of bases not matched to a gene: 8. Germline assignment: CDR1 SEHNR and CDR2 FQNEAQ (reference sequence). CDR3 length equals 14 residues. CDR3 bases: TGTGCCAGCAGACAAAGGGGGCAGTTCGGGGAGCTGTTTTTT. This sequence encodes CASRQRGQFGELFF.

The V call is TRBV2, the J call TRBJ2-3; D not certain. This CDR3 spans 15 amino acids. Trimming removed 6 bases at V and 6 bases at J, with 19 bases between. Per germline, CDR1 SNHLY and CDR2 FYNNEI. The CDR3 sequence is CASSPRLVVMDTQYF. In DNA, the CDR3 is TGTGCCAGCAGCCCAAGACTTGTAGTTATGGATACGCAGTATTTT. Full variable domain (missing parts from reference TRBV2 and TRBJ2-3): EPEVTQTPSHQVTQMGQEVILRCVPISNHLYFYWYRQILGQKVEFLVSFYNNEISEKSEIFDDQFSVERPDGSNFTLKIRSTKLEDSAMYFCASSPRLVVMDTQYFGPGTRLTVL.